The 13 T cell receptor beta chains given below trace back to one sample, sequenced in a study of tissue T cells after allogeneic stem cell transplantation. Noted time point: mouse harvest day 14 after allogeneic transplant. Mouse grafts combined 10^7 T-cell-depleted bone marrow cells with 10^6 splenic CD5+ T cells. Produced via immunoSEQ multiplex PCR; TCRdb's table is partial and in-frame only. The sample includes about 7,700 clones, around 33% of them seen just once. The specimen sequenced was skin. These TCRs come from a female BALB/c mouse given C57BL/6 T cells with graft-versus-host disease after an allogeneic hematopoietic cell transplant.

As for this clone: Genes and germline are mouse. The CDR3 end falls 1 residue outside the read, so it is completed with the germline J gene. This sequence joins TRBV19 and TRBJ1-6, with D perhaps matching TRBD1 (6 bases). TRBJ1-6 is labeled an ORF, and its function is uncertain. Deletions cut 1 base from V and 4 bases from J, with 9 bases between. The CDR3 is 15 amino acids. Germline V CDR1 and CDR2: FNHDT, SITEND (reference sequence). CDR3 amino acids: CASSIRTDYNSPLYF. Incomplete CDR3 DNA: TGTGCCAGCAGTATAAGGACAGATTATAATTCGCCCCTCTAC.

This clone came up a few times. Mouse gene names and germline throughout. The read gets to within 1 residue of the CDR3 end, and the germline J gene fills in the rest. The chain recombines TRBV12-1 with TRBJ2-7; 8 bases match TRBD2. The length of the CDR3 is 15 residues. V dropped 2 bases and J dropped 0; count of bases not matched to a gene: 5. Germline V gene lookup returns CDR1 SGHSN and CDR2 HYEKVE. The CDR3 region is CASSPGLGSSYEQYF. The sequenced CDR3 bases are TGTGCCAGCTCTCCCGGACTGGGTAGCTCCTATGAACAGTAC.

This clone has just a few counts. The gene names here belong to mouse. The read terminates 1 residue ahead of where the CDR3 ends, so the germline J gene completes it. The chain couples TRBV26 to TRBJ2-3, with 8 nucleotides matching TRBD2. Per the germline V gene, CDR1 is KGHPV and CDR2 is FQNQEV (reference sequence). This CDR3 is 16 amino acids long. With V trimmed by 1 base and J by 0 bases, 3 bases remained unmatched. The CDR3 loop is CASSLWGGLSAETLYF. The sequenced CDR3 bases are TGTGCCAGCAGTCTGTGGGGGGGGCTTAGTGCAGAAACGCTGTAT.

This clone showed up just a few times. Any gene name here is a mouse gene name. The read finishes 1 residue shy of the CDR3 end, and the germline J gene is used to complete it. The rearrangement uses TRBV1 and TRBJ1-4; D perhaps matches TRBD1 (6 bases). V was pared by 2 bases and J by 7 bases, with 11 bases between. Germline lookup yields CDR1 NSQYPW and CDR2 LRSPGD (reference sequence). CDR3 length: 14 amino acids. The CDR3 is CTCSAQGRGERLFF. CDR3 DNA, as far as it was read: TGCACCTGCAGTGCACAGGGGAGGGGCGAAAGATTATTT.

Comment on this clone: Genes and germline are mouse. The CDR3 is cut off 1 residue early in the read; its end comes from the germline J gene. The rearrangement links TRBV26 to TRBJ2-4; D tentatively fits TRBD1 or TRBD2 (6 bases each). Germline CDR1 is KGHPV and CDR2 is FQNQEV (reference sequence). CDR3 size: 13 residues. V lost 4 bases and J 7 bases, leaving 12 bases between the germline ends. CDR3 DNA, as far as it was read: TGTGCCAGCAGTCATGGGGGACAATACACCTTGTAC. Its protein is CASSHGGQYTLY. The entire CDR3 reads CASSHGGQYTLYF.

Remarks on this clone: The gene symbols are mouse symbols. Here the CDR3 reads CASSPHWGGHAEQFF. The CDR3 DNA, read in part, is TGTGCCAGCAGCCCCCACTGGGGGGGCCATGCTGAGCAGTTC. The chain combines TRBV5 with TRBJ2-1; 11 bases map to TRBD2. The read comes to an end 1 residue before the CDR3 does, leaving the germline J gene to fill in the end. The length of the CDR3 is 15 residues. Germline lookup yields CDR1 LGHNA and CDR2 YNLKQL (reference sequence). J lost 5 bases, V lost 4 bases, and 4 bases had no gene match.

In its sample, this clone is medium-sized (0.01 to 0.1%). Genes and germline come from the mouse. The read ends 1 residue shy of where the CDR3 ends; the end is completed using the germline J gene. The rearrangement uses TRBV26 and TRBJ1-3; D is uncertain. V lost 2 bases, J lost 0 bases, and 5 bases lay in between. CDR3 length: 14 amino acids. The germline V gene encodes CDR1 KGHPV and CDR2 FQNQEV (reference sequence). CDR3 loop: CASSLTVSGNTLYF. The part of the CDR3 DNA that was read is TGTGCCAGCAGTCTGACAGTTTCTGGAAATACGCTCTAT.

On this clone itself: The genes are named according to mouse. The CDR3 end lies 1 residue beyond the end of the read and is filled in from the germline J gene. The rearrangement uses TRBV31 and TRBJ2-7, with TRBD1 matching 12 bases. The V gene's germline CDR1 is GKSSPN and CDR2 SITVG. The trim removed 1 base at V and 0 bases at J, leaving 1 base unmatched. CDR3 length: 15 amino acids. This CDR3 is CAWSRDRGRSYEQYF. CDR3 bases read: TGTGCCTGGAGTCGGGACAGGGGGCGCTCCTATGAACAGTAC.

As to this clone: Mouse gene names apply. CDR3 DNA (partial): TGTGCCAGCAGTATGAGGTTCTATGCTGAGCAGTTC. Its protein is CASSMRFYAEQF. The entire CDR3 is CASSMRFYAEQFF. The rearrangement links TRBV19 to TRBJ2-1, with D unclear. The read ends 1 residue before the CDR3 terminus; that terminus is restored from the germline J gene. The CDR3 has 13 residues. CDR1 and CDR2 from the germline V gene are FNHDT and SITEND (reference sequence). The germline V and J ends were trimmed by 2 bases and 3 bases, with 6 bases remaining between them.

As concerns this clone: The gene names given are mouse names. The read stops 1 residue short of the end of the CDR3; the missing end is completed from the germline J gene. The rearrangement uses TRBV12-2 and TRBJ2-3; the D gene is possibly TRBD2 (6 bases). CDR3 length: 15 residues. Germline V lookup: CDR1 SGHLS, CDR2 HYDKME. V gave up 0 bases and J gave up 0 bases, with 9 bases separating them. CDR3 DNA (partial): TGTGCCAGCTCTCTCGCCTGGGGTAGTGCAGAAACGCTGTAT. Translating gives CASSLAWGSAETLY. The whole CDR3 region reads CASSLAWGSAETLYF.

In the case of this clone: Each gene name is a mouse one. The CDR3 end lies 1 residue beyond the end of the read and is filled in from the germline J gene. The chain carries TRBV5 and TRBJ2-2; D gene unclear. The CDR3 length is 15 residues. V was cut by 0 bases and J by 1 base, with 6 bases left in between. Germline-derived CDR1 and CDR2 are LGHNA and YNLKQL (reference sequence). The CDR3 DNA, read in part, is TGTGCCAGCAGCCAAGAACGGAGAAACACCGGGCAGCTCTAC. The encoded protein is CASSQERRNTGQLY. The entire CDR3 sequence reads CASSQERRNTGQLYF.

This clone turned up a few times. Mouse gene names and germline throughout. The sequenced CDR3 bases are TGTGCAAGCAGCTTTGGGGGGGGCTCCGACTACACC. Its translation is CASSFGGGSDYT. From start to end, the CDR3 is CASSFGGGSDYTF. The genes are TRBV16 and TRBJ1-2; TRBD1 is a possible D gene (5 bases). The read terminates 1 residue ahead of where the CDR3 ends, so the germline J gene completes it. CDR1 is SGHSA, CDR2 FRNQAP, per germline. The CDR3 extends over 13 amino acids. V was clipped by 3 bases and J by 4 bases, with 9 bases between them.

This clone counts as large. Gene and germline names: mouse. The CDR3 extends 1 residue past the end of the read, so its final part is completed from the germline J gene. The V call is TRBV13-2, the J call TRBJ1-3; D uncertain. V lost 1 base to trimming and J lost 3 bases, with 5 bases between them. Germline CDR1 and CDR2: NNHNN and SYGAGS (reference sequence). The CDR3 consists of 13 residues. This CDR3 reads CASGDWVGNTLYF. Partial CDR3 DNA: TGTGCCAGCGGTGATTGGGTTGGAAATACGCTCTAT.